The 27 T cell receptor beta chains below all came from one sample that was sequenced in a study of T cell responses to AZD1222 COVID-19 vaccine (dated by TCRdb to the early 2020s). The library was built by means of the immunoSEQ multiplex PCR assay. As stored in TCRdb, this immuneACCESS dataset retains in-frame rearrangements with V and J assigned. A fraction of the clones does not appear; measured against another copy, unresolved V genes explain less than half of the discrepancy, and the remainder lacks a known reason. The sample contains 130,000 to 150,000 clones, about 90% of them found a single time. The ten largest clones represent 4.5% to 6.5% of the sample. The label giving this sample's time point can be read as: baseline before first vaccination. Here the sequenced sample was peripheral blood, taken on day 0 of AZD1222 vaccination. Receptors originate from an adult in good health.

The rearrangement uses TRBV5-8 and TRBJ1-5; the D is unclear. Trimming took 2 bases from V and 4 from J, leaving 10 bases between them. Germline values: CDR1 SGHTS, CDR2 YDEGEE. The CDR3 length is 14 residues. CDR3 in amino acids: CASSFFGRNQPQHF. The DNA of the CDR3 is TGTGCCAGCAGCTTTTTTGGCAGGAATCAGCCCCAGCATTTT.

The chain carries TRBV9 and TRBJ2-1; 10 nucleotides agree with TRBD2. The CDR3 covers 15 residues. Germline V gene data show CDR1 as SGDLS and CDR2 as YYNGEE. The junction had 7 bases not matched to a gene; V was cut back by 6 bases and J by 4 bases. The CDR3 region is CASNSGLADYNEQFF. The CDR3 DNA reads as TGTGCCAGCAATTCCGGACTAGCGGATTACAATGAGCAGTTCTTC.

The V call is TRBV28, the J call TRBJ2-7; perhaps TRBD1 as D (6 bases). Looked up from germline, CDR1 is MDHEN and CDR2 is SYDVKM. The CDR3 consists of 17 residues. V dropped 4 bases and J dropped 4 bases, with 23 bases sitting between them. CDR3 DNA sequence: TGTGCCAGCAGTTACCCCCCAGGGGCGCTTAGAGCTTACGAGCAGTACTTC. Translation: CASSYPPGALRAYEQYF.

The chain couples TRBV5-4 to TRBJ2-1, with D tentatively TRBD1 (6 bases). CDR1 and CDR2 (germline): SGHNT, YYREEE (reference sequence). CDR3 length: 14 residues. V lost 6 bases and J lost 7, with 17 bases in between. CDR3: CASTGTPPGNEQFF. The DNA of the CDR3 is TGTGCCAGCACCGGGACACCCCCTGGGAATGAGCAGTTCTTC.

The chain has TRBV3-1 (or the pseudogene TRBV3-2) and TRBJ2-1; TRBD2 agrees at 14 bases. With V trimmed by 4 bases and J by 9 bases, 5 bases remained unmatched. The length of the CDR3 is 15 residues. Germline CDR1 LGHDT, CDR2 YNNKEL (reference sequence). In DNA, the CDR3 is TGTGCCAGCAGCCCCCGGACTAGCGGGAGGCTTGAGCAGTTCTTC. Protein sequence: CASSPRTSGRLEQFF.

J is TRBJ1-2 and V is TRBV3-1 (or the pseudogene TRBV3-2); 7 bases are a match to TRBD1. Germline CDR1 and CDR2: LGHDT and YNNKEL (reference sequence). The ends lost 4 bases at V and 7 bases at J; junction bases unmatched: 6. The CDR3 is made up of 13 amino acids. CDR3 bases: TGTGCCAGCAGCCCTACAGGGGCCGGTGGCTACACCTTC. Amino acid sequence: CASSPTGAGGYTF.

The chain has TRBV4-2 and TRBJ1-1; TRBD1 aligns across 7 bases. This CDR3 region has 16 residues. CDR1 and CDR2 (germline): LGHNA, YNFKEQ. Unmatched junction bases numbered 14, after V lost 3 bases and J lost 7 bases. The CDR3 region is CASSHVAVDRAGEAFF. The CDR3 DNA follows: TGTGCCAGCAGCCACGTCGCTGTAGACAGGGCTGGTGAAGCTTTCTTT.

V is TRBV12-3 or TRBV12-4 and J is TRBJ2-3; unclear D gene. V was pared by 3 bases and J by 2 bases, with 6 bases between. CDR3 length: 13 amino acids. The CDR3 region is CASSLAFTDTQYF. In DNA, the CDR3 is TGTGCCAGCAGTTTGGCTTTCACAGATACGCAGTATTTT.

This chain connects TRBV19 to TRBJ1-4, with 7 bases aligning to TRBD1. Germline CDR1 LNHDA, CDR2 SQIVND (reference sequence). This CDR3 spans 14 amino acids. Losses at the gene ends were 4 bases for V and 8 bases for J; bases not matched to a gene: 7. The CDR3 reads CASSNGQVNEKLFF. In nucleotides, the CDR3 is TGTGCCAGTAGTAACGGACAGGTGAACGAAAAACTGTTTTTT.

The chain uses TRBV7-9 and TRBJ2-5; perhaps TRBD1 as D (6 bases). This CDR3 is 14 amino acids long. CDR1 and CDR2 (germline): SEHNR, FQNEAQ (reference sequence). The V end was cut by 5 bases, the J end by 2 bases, with 12 bases between. In nucleotides, the CDR3 is TGTGCCAGCAGCCCCGGACAGCTTCAAGAGACCCAGTACTTC. It specifies CASSPGQLQETQYF.

The V call is TRBV18, the J call TRBJ1-1; D is possibly TRBD1 (6 bases). The CDR3 covers 14 residues. Trimming left V 3 bases short and J 4 bases short, with 12 bases between. In germline, CDR1 is KGHSH, CDR2 LQKENI. CDR3: CASSPRGPFTEAFF. The CDR3 bases are TGTGCCAGCTCACCCAGGGGCCCCTTCACTGAAGCTTTCTTT.

This rearrangement joins TRBV28 to TRBJ2-3; 8 nucleotides align to TRBD2. The CDR3 length is 15 residues. Germline lookup yields CDR1 MDHEN and CDR2 SYDVKM. V gave up 6 bases and J gave up 4 bases; unmatched junction bases: 9. The CDR3 is CASSLPLAGPDTQYF. DNA for the CDR3: TGTGCCAGCAGCTTGCCCCTAGCGGGCCCAGATACGCAGTATTTT.

The chain carries TRBV19 and TRBJ1-1, with TRBD1 identical over 10 bases. There are 14 residues in the CDR3. Germline V gene sequence: CDR1 LNHDA, CDR2 SQIVND (reference sequence). Trimming cost V 4 bases and J 6 bases; bases outside gene matches: 5. CDR3 sequence reads: CASSTRQGAAEAFF. The CDR3 coding sequence is TGTGCCAGTAGTACTCGACAGGGGGCTGCTGAAGCTTTCTTT.

The V and J genes are TRBV28 and TRBJ1-1; TRBD1 might be the D (5 bases). Germline V CDR1 and CDR2: MDHEN, SYDVKM. The CDR3 has 15 amino acids. Between the trimmed V and J ends, which lost 1 base and 4 bases, there was a span of 13 bases. The CDR3 protein is CASSLSGGGSTEAFF. Written as DNA, the CDR3 is TGTGCCAGCAGTTTATCTGGGGGGGGGAGCACTGAAGCTTTCTTT.

The rearrangement joins TRBV11-2 to TRBJ2-3; 7 nucleotides match TRBD1. The CDR3 extends over 14 amino acids. V trimming: 5 bases; J trimming: 2 bases; junction bases outside the gene matches: 4. CDR1 is SGHAT and CDR2 is FQNNGV in the germline V gene. The CDR3 region is CASSRDRNTDTQYF. CDR3 bases: TGTGCCAGCAGCCGGGACAGAAACACAGATACGCAGTATTTT.

In DNA, the CDR3 is TGTGCCAGCAGCCCCGGGAGCTCCTATAATTCACCCCTCCACTTT. Its protein product is CASSPGSSYNSPLHF. The rearrangement uses TRBV14 and TRBJ1-6; unclear D gene. The V gene lost 4 bases and the J gene lost 0 bases, with 7 bases spanning the gap. The CDR3 sequence is 15 residues long. Per the germline V gene, CDR1 is SGHDN and CDR2 is FVKESK. The variable domain in full, completed from reference TRBV14 and TRBJ1-6, reads EAGVTQFPSHSVIEKGQTVTLRCDPISGHDNLYWYRRVMGKEIKFLLHFVKESKQDESGMPNNRFLAERTGGTYSTLKVQPAELEDSGVYFCASSPGSSYNSPLHFGNGTRLTVT.

The J gene is TRBJ1-2, the V gene TRBV2; D is possibly TRBD1 (5 bases). Germline lookup yields CDR1 SNHLY and CDR2 FYNNEI. The CDR3 has 13 residues. The V end lost 7 bases, the J end lost 3 bases, and 12 bases lay between the germline ends. CDR3 region: CASNPEGHYGYTF. The CDR3 bases are TGTGCCAGCAATCCCGAGGGGCACTATGGCTACACCTTC.

This rearrangement joins TRBV27 to TRBJ1-1; unclear D gene. CDR3 length: 12 amino acids. V was cut by 5 bases and J by 1 base, with 5 bases left in between. The germline V gene encodes CDR1 MNHEY and CDR2 SMNVEV (reference sequence). The CDR3 loop is CASSDPNTEAFF. CDR3 nucleotide sequence: TGTGCCAGCAGTGATCCGAACACTGAAGCTTTCTTT.

This clone occurred once. V and J are TRBV4-1 and TRBJ2-7; no clear D. Germline CDR1 and CDR2: MGHRA and YSYEKL. The CDR3 covers 15 residues. V was clipped by 1 base and J by 0 bases, with 10 bases between them. The CDR3: CASSQGVDFSYEQYF. The CDR3 nucleotides are TGCGCCAGCAGCCAAGGAGTTGATTTCTCCTACGAGCAGTACTTC.

V gene TRBV5-8 combines with J gene TRBJ2-7; 8 positions match TRBD1. There are 15 residues in the CDR3. V shed 1 base, J shed 4 bases, and the junction held 7 bases outside the gene matches. From germline, CDR1 is SGHTS and CDR2 YDEGEE. The CDR3 spells CASSLTGGYLYEQYF. For the CDR3, the DNA is TGTGCCAGCAGCTTGACAGGGGGTTACCTTTACGAGCAGTACTTC.

The J gene is TRBJ2-3, the V gene TRBV5-1; possible D gene TRBD1, 6 bases. This CDR3 is 14 amino acids long. Trimming removed 6 bases from V and 2 bases from J, with 13 bases in between. Germline CDR1 and CDR2: SGHRS and YFSETQ. For the CDR3, the DNA is TGCGCCAGCATGGGCAGGGGAGTCACAGATACGCAGTATTTT. The encoded protein is CASMGRGVTDTQYF.

This sequence joins TRBV7-2 and TRBJ2-1, with 10 positions matching TRBD1. The CDR3 totals 15 residues. Germline CDR1 is SGHTA and CDR2 is FQGNSA. Trimming removed 1 base from V and 9 bases from J; junction bases left unmatched: 6. The CDR3 sequence: CASSLGPGQGIEQFF. The CDR3 DNA sequence: TGTGCCAGCAGCTTAGGACCGGGACAGGGGATTGAGCAGTTCTTC.

This sequence joins TRBV7-2 and TRBJ1-6, with D unresolved. Germline lookup yields CDR1 SGHTA and CDR2 FQGNSA. V was pared by 1 base and J by 0 bases, with 10 bases between. This CDR3 region has 17 residues. CDR3 sequence: CASSLDLAPSYNSPLHF. CDR3 sequence (DNA): TGTGCCAGCAGCTTAGACTTAGCACCCTCCTATAATTCACCCCTCCACTTT. The full variable domain, completed using reference TRBV7-2 and TRBJ1-6, is GAGVSQSPSNKVTEKGKDVELRCDPISGHTALYWYRQSLGQGLEFLIYFQGNSAPDKSGLPSDRFSAERTGGSVSTLTIQRTQQEDSAVYLCASSLDLAPSYNSPLHFGNGTRLTVT.

V and J are TRBV10-1 and TRBJ2-5; possible D gene TRBD2, 6 bases. V lost 6 bases and J lost 2, with 13 bases in between. The CDR3 totals 14 residues. The germline gives CDR1 WNHNN, CDR2 SYGVQD (reference sequence). CDR3 nucleotides: TGCGCCAGCAGCCTAGGTGGGGGGCAAGAGACCCAGTACTTC. Protein: CASSLGGGQETQYF.

In its sample, this clone was seen a few times. This chain links TRBV5-1 with TRBJ2-1, with D hard to call. This CDR3 comprises 11 residues. Looked up from germline, CDR1 is SGHRS and CDR2 is YFSETQ. The V gene lost 3 bases and the J gene lost 7 bases, with 5 bases spanning the gap. CDR3 region: CASSSQNEQFF. The CDR3 region has the DNA TGCGCCAGCAGCTCCCAAAATGAGCAGTTCTTC.

The chain joins TRBV7-8 to TRBJ2-3, with 8 bases that match TRBD1. V trimming: 1 base; J trimming: 5 bases; junction bases outside the gene matches: 5. CDR1 is SGHVS and CDR2 is FQNEAQ in the germline V gene. There are 15 residues in the CDR3. This CDR3 reads CASSLETGVGDTQYF. For the CDR3, the DNA is TGTGCCAGCAGCTTAGAGACAGGGGTGGGAGATACGCAGTATTTT.

This clone was seen just once. The chain joins TRBV4-2 to TRBJ2-1; 7 bases are a match to TRBD2. Per the germline V gene, CDR1 is LGHNA and CDR2 is YNFKEQ. Trimming removed 4 bases from V and 2 bases from J; junction bases left unmatched: 8. The CDR3 covers 16 residues. Here the CDR3 reads CASSPRERGPYNEQFF. In DNA, the CDR3 is TGTGCCAGCAGCCCGCGGGAGCGGGGCCCCTACAATGAGCAGTTCTTC.